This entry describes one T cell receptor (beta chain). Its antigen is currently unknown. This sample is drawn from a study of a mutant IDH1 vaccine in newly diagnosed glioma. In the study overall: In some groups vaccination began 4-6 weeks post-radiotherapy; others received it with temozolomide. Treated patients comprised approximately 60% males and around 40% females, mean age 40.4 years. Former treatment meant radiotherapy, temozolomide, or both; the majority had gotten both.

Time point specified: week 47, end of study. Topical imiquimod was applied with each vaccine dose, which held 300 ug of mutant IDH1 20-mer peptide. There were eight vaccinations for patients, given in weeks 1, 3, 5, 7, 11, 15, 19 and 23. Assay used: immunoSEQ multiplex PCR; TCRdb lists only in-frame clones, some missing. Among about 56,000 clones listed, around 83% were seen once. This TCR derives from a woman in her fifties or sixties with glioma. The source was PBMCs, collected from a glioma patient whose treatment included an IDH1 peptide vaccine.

The DNA of the CDR3 is TGTGCCATCAGTGAGTCCTGGCAGAGCAACACTGAAGCTTTCTTT. It yields the protein CAISESWQSNTEAFF. J is TRBJ1-1 and V is TRBV10-3; D unclear. Germline CDR1 reads ENHRY; CDR2 reads SYGVKD. The CDR3 has 15 residues. The V end was cut by 0 bases, the J end by 2 bases, with 10 bases between.